This TCR beta chain came from a study of CD8 T cells in ankylosing spondylitis. Study conclusions and caveats: Prior work had noted some motif variants in reactive arthritis blood and synovial fluid.

5'-RACE, quantitative and with molecular barcodes, yielded the TCR beta libraries. Each CDR3 protein gets one entry after TCRdb re-called the 5' RACE reads with MiXCR. The table has fewer than 25,000 distinct CDR3 sequences, roughly 13% seen once; the top ten hold 30% to 35%. In the case of this clonotype: Its antigen is not identified. A read error may produce the germline difference seen at one junction end.

CDR3 size: 13 residues. CDR1 is SNHLY and CDR2 is FYNNEI in the germline V gene. V usage is TRBV2 and J usage is TRBJ2-2; tentatively, D is TRBD2 (5 bases). Sequenced material: blood. This receptor was identified in a male donor with ankylosing spondylitis or in good health (not recorded which). This CDR3 is CASTRLPTGELFF. The CDR3, as DNA: TGTGCCAGCACCAGACTACCCACCGGGGAGCTTTTTTTT.